What follows is one TCR beta chain and its context. These data belong to a study of blood T cells in healthy people across ages. This CDR3 contains 17 residues. V lost 5 bases to trimming and J lost 0 bases; unmatched junction nucleotides: 9. Next came a second PCR, run for about 7 to 12 cycles, which used a sample-barcoded 5' primer along with a J-beta primer mix. A minimum of 3 million CDR3-containing paired-end reads was obtained for each sample. Each CDR3 protein gets one entry after TCRdb re-called the 5' RACE reads with MiXCR. This table has some 930,000 distinct CDR3 sequences, around 29% appearing once. The same specimen was also included in a second study, on T cells of mothers and their children.

The chain employs TRBV12-3 or TRBV12-4 and TRBJ1-1, with 10 nucleotides matching TRBD1. The receptor comes from a woman aged 40 to 50 in good health. Material for sequencing was blood. The CDR3 region has the DNA TGTGCCAGCAGTCCACGGACAGGGGGAAGAATGAACACTGAAGCTTTCTTT. Residues: CASSPRTGGRMNTEAFF.